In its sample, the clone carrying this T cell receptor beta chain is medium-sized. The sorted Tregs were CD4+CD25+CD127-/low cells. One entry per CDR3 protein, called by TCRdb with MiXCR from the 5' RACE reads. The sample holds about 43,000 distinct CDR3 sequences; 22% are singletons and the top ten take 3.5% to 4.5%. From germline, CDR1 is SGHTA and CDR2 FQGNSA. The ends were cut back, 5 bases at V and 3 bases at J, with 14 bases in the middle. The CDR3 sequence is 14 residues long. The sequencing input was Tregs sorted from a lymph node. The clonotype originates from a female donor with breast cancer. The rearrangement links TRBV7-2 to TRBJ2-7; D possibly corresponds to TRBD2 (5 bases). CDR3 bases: TGTGCCAGCAGCCCCCCTGAGGGTGTCTACGAGCAGTACTTC. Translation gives CASSPPEGVYEQYF.